This T cell receptor (beta chain) stems from a study of blood T cell repertoires in COVID-19. Turning to the study itself: Both acute and convalescent COVID-19 samples were obtained from the United States, Italy and Spain. From T cells, B-cell-depleted T cells, or PBMCs came the material, which was cDNA or gDNA.

Study processing details: Amplification from reference gene primers served as the basis for estimated nucleated cell counts. The data were produced by immunoSEQ multiplex PCR, yet TCRdb's version contains in-frame clones alone and is incomplete. V, J and clone size are taken as reported in that table, and D and trimming were inferred from the DNA itself. This sample carries roughly 350,000 clones, more than 75% of them seen once, and the ten largest clones take just under 6.5%. This clone appeared a single time. Trimming removed 8 bases at V and 5 bases at J, with 9 bases between. The CDR3 extends over 12 amino acids. Seattle patient enrollment occurred during active infection, with longitudinal follow-up thereafter.

The sequence was obtained from a woman aged 45-65 years with COVID-19, enrolled during active disease. The chain carries TRBV12-3 or TRBV12-4 and TRBJ2-2; D is possibly TRBD2 (7 bases). Material for sequencing was peripheral blood. CDR3 nucleotide sequence: TGTGCCAGCGGGAGGGGGACCGGGGAGCTGTTTTTT. Encoded protein: CASGRGTGELFF.